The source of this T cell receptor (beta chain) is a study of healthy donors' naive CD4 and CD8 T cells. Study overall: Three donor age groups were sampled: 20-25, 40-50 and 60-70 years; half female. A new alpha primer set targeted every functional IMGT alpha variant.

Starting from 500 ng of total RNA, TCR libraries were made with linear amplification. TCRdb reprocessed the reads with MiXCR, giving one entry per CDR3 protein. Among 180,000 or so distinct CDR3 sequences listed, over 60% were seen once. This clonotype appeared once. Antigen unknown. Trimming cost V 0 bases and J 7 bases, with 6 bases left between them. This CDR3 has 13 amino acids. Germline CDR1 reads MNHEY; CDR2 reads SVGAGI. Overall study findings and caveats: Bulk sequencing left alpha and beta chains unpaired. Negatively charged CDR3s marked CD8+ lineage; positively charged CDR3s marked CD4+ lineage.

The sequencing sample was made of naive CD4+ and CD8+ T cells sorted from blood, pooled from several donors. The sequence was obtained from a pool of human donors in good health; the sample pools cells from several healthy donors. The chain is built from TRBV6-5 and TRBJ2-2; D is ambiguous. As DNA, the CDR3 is TGTGCCAGCAGTTACTCCGACAACGGGGAGCTGTTTTTT. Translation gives CASSYSDNGELFF.